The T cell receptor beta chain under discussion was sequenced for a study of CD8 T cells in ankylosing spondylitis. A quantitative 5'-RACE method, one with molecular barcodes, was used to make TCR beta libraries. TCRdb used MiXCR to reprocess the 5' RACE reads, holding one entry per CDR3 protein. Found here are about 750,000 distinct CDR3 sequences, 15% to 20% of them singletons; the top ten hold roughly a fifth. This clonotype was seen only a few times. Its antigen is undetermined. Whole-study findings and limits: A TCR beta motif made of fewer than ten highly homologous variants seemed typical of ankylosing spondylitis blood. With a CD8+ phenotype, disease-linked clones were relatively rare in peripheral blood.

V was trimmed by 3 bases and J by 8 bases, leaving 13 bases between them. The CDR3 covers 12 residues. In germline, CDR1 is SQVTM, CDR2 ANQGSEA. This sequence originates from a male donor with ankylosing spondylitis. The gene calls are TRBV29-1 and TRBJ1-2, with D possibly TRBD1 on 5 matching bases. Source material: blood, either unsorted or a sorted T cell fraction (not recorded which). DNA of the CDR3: TGCAGCGTTGACCGGCAGGGAAAGGGCTACACCTTC. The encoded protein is CSVDRQGKGYTF.